One and the same sample provided the 4 T cell receptor beta chains below, sequenced in a study of cytomegalovirus exposure and HLA in healthy donors. Primers: 60 Vbeta forward and 13 Jbeta reverse. Measured with immunoSEQ multiplex PCR; TCRdb has only the in-frame clones, and not every one. The sample has 110,000 or so clones, approximately 81% seen once. The source material was PBMCs. All receptors derive from a woman in her 30s in good health and CMV-seronegative.

CDR3 nucleotide sequence: TGTGCCAGCAGCCGCCCGGGGACAGTTGGCACAGATACGCAGTATTTT. It yields the protein CASSRPGTVGTDTQYF. The chain is built from TRBV5-6 and TRBJ2-3, with 7 bases matching TRBD1. Trimming cost V 4 bases and J 1 base; bases outside gene matches: 9. The germline gives CDR1 SGHDT, CDR2 YYEEEE. The CDR3 is made up of 16 amino acids.

CDR3 protein: CASSLALEPYGYTF. The CDR3 bases are TGTGCCAGCAGCTTAGCGCTGGAGCCCTATGGCTACACCTTC. V and J are TRBV7-2 and TRBJ1-2; D is unresolved. The CDR3 consists of 14 residues. Trimming removed 0 bases from V and 4 bases from J, with 9 bases in between. From germline, CDR1 is SGHTA and CDR2 FQGNSA.

V gene TRBV29-1 combines with J gene TRBJ2-3; possible D gene TRBD1, 6 bases. The CDR3 spans 17 residues. CDR1 and CDR2 (germline): SQVTM, ANQGSEA. V was cut by 1 base and J by 2 bases, with 19 bases left in between. CDR3: CSVEAPLGRGNTDTQYF. The DNA for the CDR3 is TGCAGCGTTGAAGCTCCCCTGGGCAGGGGCAACACAGATACGCAGTATTTT.

J is TRBJ2-7 and V is TRBV28, with 9 bases lining up with TRBD1. The CDR3 is 15 residues long. Germline V lookup: CDR1 MDHEN, CDR2 SYDVKM. The trim removed 6 bases at V and 1 base at J, leaving 7 bases unmatched. The CDR3 DNA sequence: TGTGCCAGCAGGGCTCCGGGACAGGGATCCTACGAGCAGTACTTC. Its translation: CASRAPGQGSYEQYF.